The entry that follows covers one TCR beta chain sequence. Its antigen is not identified. The sample comes from a study of cytomegalovirus exposure and HLA in healthy donors. The primer mix had 60 Vbeta and 13 Jbeta primers. Clones were read by immunoSEQ multiplex PCR, and TCRdb kept only the in-frame ones, dropping some. The sample shows some 150,000 clones, more than 80% of them seen only once. Findings and caveats of the study: What a later analysis reportedly showed was that an Asian-associated ancestry cluster had fewer N-insertions than the approximately 670-donor mean.

The source material was PBMCs. The receptor was derived from a woman aged 40 to 55 in good health and CMV-seropositive.

The CDR3 coding sequence is TGTGCCTGGAGTGACCAAAGGGACAGGGTGGGAGCTTTCTTT. As protein: CAWSDQRDRVGAFF. The V and J genes are TRBV30 and TRBJ1-1; the match to TRBD1 covers 9 bases. Germline CDR1 reads GTSNPN; CDR2 reads SVGIG (reference sequence). The CDR3 loop spans 14 amino acids. J was trimmed by 10 bases and V by 1 base; bases with no gene match: 10.